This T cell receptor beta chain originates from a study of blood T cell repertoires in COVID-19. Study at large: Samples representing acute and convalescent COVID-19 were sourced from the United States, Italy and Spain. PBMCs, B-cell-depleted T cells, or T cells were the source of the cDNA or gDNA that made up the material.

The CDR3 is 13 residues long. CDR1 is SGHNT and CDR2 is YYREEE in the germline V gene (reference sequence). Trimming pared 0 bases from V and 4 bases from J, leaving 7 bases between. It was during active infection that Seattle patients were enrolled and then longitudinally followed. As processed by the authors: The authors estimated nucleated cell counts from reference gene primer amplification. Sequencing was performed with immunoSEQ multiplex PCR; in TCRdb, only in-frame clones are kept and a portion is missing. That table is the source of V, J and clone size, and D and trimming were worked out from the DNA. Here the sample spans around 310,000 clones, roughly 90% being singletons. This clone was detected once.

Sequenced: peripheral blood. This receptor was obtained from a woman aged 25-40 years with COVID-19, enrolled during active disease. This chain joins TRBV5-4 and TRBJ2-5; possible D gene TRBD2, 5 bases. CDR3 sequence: CASSLGAGETQYF. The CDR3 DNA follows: TGTGCCAGCAGCTTGGGGGCGGGAGAGACCCAGTACTTC.